These 26 T cell receptor beta chains originate from one sample sequenced in a study of blood T cells in healthy people across ages. Combining a sample-barcoded 5' primer with a J-beta primer mix, a second PCR ran for about 6 to 11 cycles. TCRdb ran MiXCR on the 5' RACE reads and lists one entry per CDR3 protein. The data show roughly 640,000 distinct CDR3 sequences, about 30% seen once. The specimen sequenced was blood. These TCRs come from a woman of 80 years or more in good health.

A note on this clonotype: This sequence may be a read error, since a much larger clone differs from it by one base. The chain employs TRBV7-7 and TRBJ2-1; possible D gene TRBD1, 6 bases. The closer fit of TRBJ2-7 to the DNA end suggests the J call may be wrong. The germline gives CDR1 SSHAT, CDR2 FNYEAQ (reference sequence). CDR3 length: 15 residues. The CDR3 bases are TGTGCTAGCAGCCCTACAGGGAGCTCCTACAATGTGCAGTACTTC. Translated, it gives CASSPTGSSYNVQYF.

Worth noting for this clonotype: This may be a read error: a much more frequent sequence differs by one nucleotide. The genes are TRBV7-2 and TRBJ2-7, with TRBD2 identical over 12 bases. Per germline, CDR1 SGHTA and CDR2 FQGNSA. Losses at the gene ends were 5 bases for V and 7 bases for J; bases not matched to a gene: 9. This CDR3 comprises 15 residues. CDR3 in amino acids: CASSVRLAGDNEQYF. In DNA form, the CDR3 reads TGTGCCAGCAGCGTTCGACTAGCGGGGGACAATGAGCAGTACTTC.

This clonotype was picked up one time. The genes are TRBV20-1 and TRBJ2-3, with TRBD2 identical over 9 bases. The CDR3 covers 15 residues. Unmatched junction bases numbered 11, after V lost 1 base and J lost 9 bases. Germline loops: CDR1 DFQATT, CDR2 SNEGSKA (reference sequence). The CDR3 region is CSARAIAGAVLTQYF. The CDR3, as DNA: TGCAGTGCTAGAGCGATAGCGGGGGCCGTCCTCACGCAGTATTTT.

Many counts were recorded for this clonotype. The J gene is TRBJ2-7, the V gene TRBV5-1; 7 bases match TRBD1. Germline V CDR1 and CDR2: SGHRS, YFSETQ. The CDR3 consists of 14 residues. Unmatched junction bases numbered 9, after V lost 4 bases and J lost 5 bases. The CDR3 DNA is TGCGCCAGCAGCGTCAGGGGGTCGGTCGACGAGCAGTACTTC. Its translation: CASSVRGSVDEQYF. The variable domain in full, with the rest retrieved from reference TRBV5-1 and TRBJ2-7, is KAGVTQTPRYLIKTRGQQVTLSCSPISGHRSVSWYQQTPGQGLQFLFEYFSETQRNKGNFPGRFSGRQFSNSRSEMNVSTLELGDSALYLCASSVRGSVDEQYFGPGTRLTVT.

The chain combines TRBV21-1 with TRBJ2-1; the table calls TRBD2, which could not be checked here. TRBV21-1 is a pseudogene locus. The CDR3 spans 19 residues. The CDR3 bases are TGTGCCAGCAGCAAAGGGGATGGGGACTCTCCGTGCCCCTACAATGAGCAGTTCTTC. Amino acid sequence: CASSKGDGDSPCPYNEQFF.

The chain is built from TRBV28 and TRBJ1-5; D call uncertain. The CDR3 is 18 residues long. Between the trimmed V and J ends, which lost 6 bases and 0 bases, there was a span of 21 bases. The germline gives CDR1 MDHEN, CDR2 SYDVKM. The CDR3, as DNA: TGTGCCAGCAGCCCCGATTTTCGGCGGCAGTATAGCAATCAGCCCCAGCATTTT. As protein: CASSPDFRRQYSNQPQHF. Looking up the rest from reference TRBV28 and TRBJ1-5 gives the full variable domain: DVKVTQSSRYLVKRTGEKVFLECVQDMDHENMFWYRQDPGLGLRLIYFSYDVKMKEKGDIPEGYSVSREKKERFSLILESASTNQTSMYLCASSPDFRRQYSNQPQHFGDGTRLSIL.

For the CDR3, the DNA is TGCAGTGCTAGAGATCCGGGACAGGGGGCTCGGGGCACTGAAGCTTTCTTT. Protein product: CSARDPGQGARGTEAFF. The chain uses TRBV20-1 and TRBJ1-1; 12 bases are shared with TRBD1. There are 17 residues in the CDR3. The germline gives CDR1 DFQATT, CDR2 SNEGSKA (reference sequence). Trimming cost V 0 bases and J 4 bases; bases outside gene matches: 9.

This clonotype was seen a handful of times. This rearrangement joins TRBV6-5 to TRBJ1-5; D possibly corresponds to TRBD1 (5 bases). Germline V gene lookup returns CDR1 MNHEY and CDR2 SVGAGI. This CDR3 is 15 amino acids long. Trimming cost V 0 bases and J 7 bases, with 13 bases left between them. CDR3 sequence reads: CASSYSRLGGQPQHF. CDR3 DNA: TGTGCCAGCAGTTACTCTCGGCTCGGGGGACAGCCCCAGCATTTT.

Remarks on this clonotype: A far larger clone is one nucleotide away, so this likely arose from a read error. This rearrangement joins TRBV6-6 to TRBJ1-1, with TRBD1 identical over 8 bases. CDR3 length equals 12 residues. Germline V gene data show CDR1 as MNHNY and CDR2 as SVGAGI (reference sequence). The CDR3 DNA is TGTGCCAGCCGGACAGGGAACACTGGAGCTTTCTTT. Protein product: CASRTGNTGAFF.

This clonotype was counted ten times or more. The CDR3 reads CAWSLRVDEQYF. The CDR3 DNA reads TGTGCCTGGAGTTTAAGGGTGGACGAGCAGTACTTC. This chain uses TRBV30 with TRBJ2-7; no reliable D call. The V end lost 2 bases, the J end lost 5 bases, and 10 bases lay between the germline ends. This CDR3 is built from 12 residues. The germline V gene has CDR1 GTSNPN and CDR2 SVGIG (reference sequence).

The rearrangement links TRBV27 to TRBJ2-1; TRBD2 is a possible D gene (6 bases). The last part of the DNA fits TRBJ2-7 better; the J call may be wrong. The CDR3 totals 16 residues. The germline V gene encodes CDR1 MNHEY and CDR2 SMNVEV (reference sequence). For the CDR3, the DNA is TGTGCCAGCATGGCGTCCGGGTTCCGGGGGAGCAATGAGCAGTACTTC. It translates to CASMASGFRGSNEQYF.

This clonotype turned up a few times. This chain joins TRBV6-2 or TRBV6-3 and TRBJ1-5, with D possibly matching TRBD1 (5 bases). This CDR3 is built from 16 residues. The V end was cut by 8 bases, the J end by 3 bases, with 20 bases between. The germline V gene encodes CDR1 MNHEY and CDR2 SVGEGT. This CDR3 is CASGSGTSGFNQPQHF. Here the CDR3 DNA reads TGTGCCAGCGGATCCGGGACCTCAGGCTTCAATCAGCCCCAGCATTTT.

This clonotype was counted a few times. A much larger clone differs by one base, so this may be a read error. CDR3: CAWSRDPPYEQYF. The CDR3 nucleotides are TGTGCCTGGAGTCGAGATCCCCCTTACGAGCAGTACTTC. The rearrangement uses TRBV30 and TRBJ2-7; D gene uncertain. Germline V gene lookup returns CDR1 GTSNPN and CDR2 SVGIG (reference sequence). The CDR3 consists of 13 residues. V lost 2 bases and J 4 bases, leaving 12 bases between the germline ends.

This clonotype was counted ten times or more. The V and J genes are TRBV2 and TRBJ1-2, with no clear D. Trimming stripped 4 bases from V and 8 bases from J, with 14 bases between. The CDR3 length is 13 residues. Germline CDR1 reads SNHLY; CDR2 reads FYNNEI. The CDR3 reads CASSVRVRRGYTF. In DNA form, the CDR3 reads TGTGCCAGCAGTGTGAGGGTTCGGAGGGGCTACACCTTC.

This clonotype was counted ten times or more. The chain combines TRBV2 with TRBJ1-2; D possibly corresponds to TRBD1 (5 bases). The CDR3 is 12 amino acids. Trimming cost V 4 bases and J 4 bases, with 7 bases left between them. CDR1 is SNHLY and CDR2 is FYNNEI in the germline V gene. The CDR3 sequence is CASSGDSYGYTF. DNA for the CDR3: TGTGCCAGCAGTGGTGACAGCTATGGCTACACCTTC. Based on the CDR3 plus reference TRBV2 and TRBJ1-2, the full variable domain is EPEVTQTPSHQVTQMGQEVILRCVPISNHLYFYWYRQILGQKVEFLVSFYNNEISEKSEIFDDQFSVERPDGSNFTLKIRSTKLEDSAMYFCASSGDSYGYTFGSGTRLTVV.

There are a few counts of this clonotype. The gene calls are TRBV2 and TRBJ1-4; a possible D gene is TRBD1 (5 bases). Germline V CDR1 and CDR2: SNHLY, FYNNEI. The germline V and J ends were trimmed by 2 bases and 5 bases, with 12 bases remaining between them. The CDR3 covers 15 residues. CDR3: CASSEQGRGNEKLFF. As DNA, the CDR3 is TGTGCCAGCAGTGAACAGGGAAGAGGGAATGAAAAACTGTTTTTT.

Of note for this clonotype: A read error is possible here, since a much larger clone lies one base away. The V gene is TRBV7-2, the J gene TRBJ2-7, with 8 bases identical to TRBD2. The CDR3 extends over 14 amino acids. The germline V gene has CDR1 SGHTA and CDR2 FQGNSA. V shed 5 bases and J 7 bases; nucleotides not matched to a gene: 10. The CDR3 DNA reads TGTGCCAGCAGCACGGGACTAGAACGGAATGAGCAGTACTTC. Its protein is CASSTGLERNEQYF.

The chain combines TRBV3-1 with TRBJ2-7; D not certain. There are 12 residues in the CDR3. Germline CDR1 reads LGHDT; CDR2 reads YNNKEL (reference sequence). V was cut by 1 base and J by 7 bases, with 8 bases left in between. Written as DNA, the CDR3 is TGTGCCAGCAGCCAAGGGAGAACTGAGCAGTACTTC. Amino acids: CASSQGRTEQYF.

This clonotype was recorded a few times. V and J are TRBV28 and TRBJ1-6; D is unresolved. V gave up 8 bases and J gave up 9 bases, with 14 bases separating them. This CDR3 has 13 residues. Germline CDR1 is MDHEN and CDR2 is SYDVKM. CDR3 sequence (DNA): TGTGCCAGCTTATCCGGCCATGGTTCACCCCTCCACTTT. This sequence encodes CASLSGHGSPLHF.

This clonotype was detected ten times or more. The J gene is TRBJ2-7, the V gene TRBV20-1, with 16 bases identical to TRBD2. The CDR3 consists of 18 residues. Germline V gene sequence: CDR1 DFQATT, CDR2 SNEGSKA (reference sequence). Germline trimming cut 6 bases from V and 3 bases from J; bases unmatched to any gene: 14. CDR3 bases: TGCAGTGCAAACTCTCCCGGGACTAGCGGGGGGGCCAACTACGAGCAGTACTTC. Its protein product is CSANSPGTSGGANYEQYF.

This clonotype was seen many times. The CDR3 loop is CASSPRIQGGQETQYF. The CDR3 DNA follows: TGTGCCAGCAGCCCCCGGATACAGGGAGGGCAAGAGACCCAGTACTTC. This chain connects TRBV7-3 to TRBJ2-5; D might be TRBD2 (7 bases). Germline CDR1 and CDR2: SGHTA and FQGTGA. Deletions cut 5 bases from V and 2 bases from J, with 18 bases between. The CDR3 covers 16 residues.

At least ten counts were recorded for this clonotype. This rearrangement joins TRBV7-2 to TRBJ2-7; TRBD2 might be the D (5 bases). Trimming stripped 5 bases from V and 2 bases from J, with 16 bases between. The length of the CDR3 is 15 residues. CDR1 is SGHTA and CDR2 is FQGNSA in the germline V gene. CDR3 region: CASSRENSYTYEQYF. DNA of the CDR3: TGTGCCAGCAGCCGGGAAAATTCCTATACCTACGAGCAGTACTTC. The variable domain in full, with the rest retrieved from reference TRBV7-2 and TRBJ2-7, is GAGVSQSPSNKVTEKGKDVELRCDPISGHTALYWYRQSLGQGLEFLIYFQGNSAPDKSGLPSDRFSAERTGGSVSTLTIQRTQQEDSAVYLCASSRENSYTYEQYFGPGTRLTVT.

The chain is built from TRBV7-9 and TRBJ2-1, with 13 bases lining up with TRBD2. Germline trimming cut 7 bases from V and 4 bases from J; bases unmatched to any gene: 10. Germline lookup yields CDR1 SEHNR and CDR2 FQNEAQ (reference sequence). This CDR3 has 17 amino acids. The CDR3 is CASTQQPGLAGYNEQFF. The CDR3 DNA follows: TGTGCCAGCACTCAGCAACCGGGACTAGCGGGATACAATGAGCAGTTCTTC.

The table lists this clonotype with many counts. A junction end diverges from the germline sequence, so it may reflect a read error. The CDR3 region is CASSQGRAFTDTQYF. The CDR3 DNA follows: TGTGCCAGCAGTCAAGGCAGGGCTTTCACAGATACGCAGTATTTT. This chain links TRBV3-1 with TRBJ2-3, with D possibly matching TRBD1 (5 bases). The CDR3 contains 15 residues. In germline, CDR1 is LGHDT, CDR2 YNNKEL (reference sequence).

The gene calls are TRBV5-5 and TRBJ2-3; possible D gene TRBD2, 7 bases. The germline V gene encodes CDR1 SGHKS and CDR2 YYEKEE (reference sequence). CDR3 size: 16 residues. Trimming left V 0 bases short and J 0 bases short, with 11 bases between. Written as DNA, the CDR3 is TGTGCCAGCAGCTTGGGGGGGGGGCTGAGCACAGATACGCAGTATTTT. Encoded protein: CASSLGGGLSTDTQYF.

This clonotype has just a few counts. This sequence joins TRBV20-1 and TRBJ1-1; D gene unclear. CDR3 length: 13 amino acids. V gave up 6 bases and J gave up 0 bases, with 11 bases separating them. Germline V gene sequence: CDR1 DFQATT, CDR2 SNEGSKA (reference sequence). The CDR3 DNA sequence: TGCAGTGCGGATACGTTATTGAACACTGAAGCTTTCTTT. Translated, it gives CSADTLLNTEAFF.